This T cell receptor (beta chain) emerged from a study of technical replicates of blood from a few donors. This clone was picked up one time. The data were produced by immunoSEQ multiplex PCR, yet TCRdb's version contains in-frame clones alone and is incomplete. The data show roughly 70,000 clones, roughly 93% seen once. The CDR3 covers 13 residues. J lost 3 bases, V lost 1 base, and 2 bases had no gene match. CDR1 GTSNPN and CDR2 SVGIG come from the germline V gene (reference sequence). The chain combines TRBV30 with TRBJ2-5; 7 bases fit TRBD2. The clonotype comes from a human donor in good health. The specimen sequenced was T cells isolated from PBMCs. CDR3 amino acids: CAWSARGEETQYF. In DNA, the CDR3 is TGTGCCTGGAGTGCCCGGGGGGAAGAGACCCAGTACTTC.